Listed below are T cell receptor beta chains from one sample, sequenced in a study of blood T cell repertoires in COVID-19. Produced via immunoSEQ multiplex PCR; TCRdb's table is partial and in-frame only. The table shows more than 100,000 clones, with roughly 90% occurring only once. Sequencing was done on a sample of peripheral blood. All receptors come from a woman aged 60-70 years with acute or convalescent COVID-19. Both conserved end residues are part of each CDR3. Fields, in order: V gene, J gene, clone size, CDR3 length, CDR3 protein. Expanded clones are given a class, and other clones once, few, many or no size at all.

V gene: TRBV29-1; J gene: TRBJ2-5; clone size: NA; CDR3 length: 12; CDR3 protein: CSAWTGEETQYF
V gene: TRBV19; J gene: TRBJ2-1; clone size: NA; CDR3 length: 16; CDR3 protein: CASSAVTSGSYNEQFF
V gene: TRBV6-6; J gene: TRBJ1-1; clone size: NA; CDR3 length: 14; CDR3 protein: CATREGQRNTEAFF
V gene: TRBV6-1; J gene: TRBJ1-2; clone size: NA; CDR3 length: 15; CDR3 protein: CASSEGGQPNYGYTF
V gene: TRBV12-3/TRBV12-4; J gene: TRBJ2-1; clone size: NA; CDR3 length: 13; CDR3 protein: CASSLVGADEQFF
V gene: TRBV18; J gene: TRBJ1-5; clone size: NA; CDR3 length: 13; CDR3 protein: CATRRDSYQPQHF
V gene: TRBV6-4; J gene: TRBJ1-2; clone size: NA; CDR3 length: 13; CDR3 protein: CASSAQGGGSYTF
V gene: TRBV30; J gene: TRBJ1-1; clone size: NA; CDR3 length: 14; CDR3 protein: CAWSVGTTNTEAFF
V gene: TRBV6-5; J gene: TRBJ1-3; clone size: few; CDR3 length: 15; CDR3 protein: CASSYSRDRGYTIYF
V gene: TRBV18; J gene: TRBJ2-3; clone size: NA; CDR3 length: 14; CDR3 protein: CASSARPSTDTQYF
V gene: TRBV27; J gene: TRBJ2-5; clone size: NA; CDR3 length: 15; CDR3 protein: CASSLVLAGRETQYF
V gene: TRBV5-1; J gene: TRBJ2-2; clone size: once; CDR3 length: 15; CDR3 protein: CASSLGTTNTGELFF
V gene: TRBV29-1; J gene: TRBJ1-2; clone size: NA; CDR3 length: 12; CDR3 protein: CSVETPNYGYTF
V gene: TRBV6-5; J gene: TRBJ1-4; clone size: NA; CDR3 length: 14; CDR3 protein: CASRRQTTNEKLFF
V gene: TRBV11-2; J gene: TRBJ2-7; clone size: NA; CDR3 length: 14; CDR3 protein: CASSLLGGYHEQYF
V gene: TRBV7-9; J gene: TRBJ1-2; clone size: NA; CDR3 length: 13; CDR3 protein: CASARAGLHGYTF
V gene: TRBV2; J gene: TRBJ1-4; clone size: once; CDR3 length: 16; CDR3 protein: CASNTYGTVNNEKLFF
V gene: TRBV28; J gene: TRBJ2-5; clone size: NA; CDR3 length: 12; CDR3 protein: CASRRAKETQYF
V gene: TRBV9; J gene: TRBJ1-3; clone size: NA; CDR3 length: 17; CDR3 protein: CASSALQAFDSGNTIYF
V gene: TRBV18; J gene: TRBJ1-1; clone size: NA; CDR3 length: 13; CDR3 protein: CASSTGTGGEAFF
V gene: TRBV3-1/TRBV3-2; J gene: TRBJ1-6; clone size: NA; CDR3 length: 16; CDR3 protein: CASRRMGTGNNSPLHF
V gene: TRBV10-3; J gene: TRBJ1-1; clone size: NA; CDR3 length: 13; CDR3 protein: CAISWTGDTEAFF
V gene: TRBV29-1; J gene: TRBJ1-3; clone size: NA; CDR3 length: 18; CDR3 protein: CSVEIPLGAGPKGNTIYF
V gene: TRBV28; J gene: TRBJ1-2; clone size: NA; CDR3 length: 14; CDR3 protein: CASSLYSDSYGYTF
V gene: TRBV6-1; J gene: TRBJ1-2; clone size: NA; CDR3 length: 12; CDR3 protein: CASSEGPSGYTF
V gene: TRBV11-3; J gene: TRBJ1-1; clone size: NA; CDR3 length: 15; CDR3 protein: CASSLERTGDTEAFF
V gene: TRBV7-9; J gene: TRBJ1-4; clone size: NA; CDR3 length: 15; CDR3 protein: CASSLVWTEGEKLFF
V gene: TRBV29-1; J gene: TRBJ1-5; clone size: NA; CDR3 length: 13; CDR3 protein: CSVGGQNDQPQHF
V gene: TRBV28; J gene: TRBJ1-4; clone size: NA; CDR3 length: 12; CDR3 protein: CASQGGWDKLFF
V gene: TRBV2; J gene: TRBJ1-2; clone size: NA; CDR3 length: 14; CDR3 protein: CASRRQSSNYGYTF
V gene: TRBV28; J gene: TRBJ2-2; clone size: NA; CDR3 length: 15; CDR3 protein: CASNLALGSTGELFF
V gene: TRBV9; J gene: TRBJ2-3; clone size: NA; CDR3 length: 13; CDR3 protein: CASNPSGTDTQYF
V gene: TRBV19; J gene: TRBJ1-2; clone size: NA; CDR3 length: 15; CDR3 protein: CASRRQGAIPYGYTF
V gene: TRBV6-5; J gene: TRBJ1-5; clone size: once; CDR3 length: 14; CDR3 protein: CASSLRDRVQPQHF
V gene: TRBV15; J gene: TRBJ1-1; clone size: NA; CDR3 length: 16; CDR3 protein: CATSYEQQGMNTEAFF
V gene: TRBV19; J gene: TRBJ1-2; clone size: NA; CDR3 length: 14; CDR3 protein: CASKDRDRGYGYTF
V gene: TRBV18; J gene: TRBJ1-1; clone size: NA; CDR3 length: 14; CDR3 protein: CASSPGGVRTEAFF
V gene: TRBV14; J gene: TRBJ2-5; clone size: NA; CDR3 length: 16; CDR3 protein: CASSPTSGAFQETQYF
V gene: TRBV12-3/TRBV12-4; J gene: TRBJ1-2; clone size: few; CDR3 length: 13; CDR3 protein: CASRVGGAYGYTF
V gene: TRBV6-5; J gene: TRBJ1-6; clone size: once; CDR3 length: 15; CDR3 protein: CASRSSSGRNSPLHF
V gene: TRBV19; J gene: TRBJ1-2; clone size: once; CDR3 length: 14; CDR3 protein: CASSSTVGSYGYTF
V gene: TRBV6-5; J gene: TRBJ2-5; clone size: NA; CDR3 length: 15; CDR3 protein: CASSYSGGSGETQYF
V gene: TRBV5-6; J gene: TRBJ1-5; clone size: once; CDR3 length: 17; CDR3 protein: CASSLEGARSPNQPQHF
V gene: TRBV19; J gene: TRBJ2-3; clone size: NA; CDR3 length: 16; CDR3 protein: CASSILAGGSTDTQYF
V gene: TRBV19; J gene: TRBJ1-1; clone size: NA; CDR3 length: 14; CDR3 protein: CASSIPGQRREAFF
V gene: TRBV14; J gene: TRBJ1-1; clone size: NA; CDR3 length: 13; CDR3 protein: CASSQLLTGPAFF
V gene: TRBV28; J gene: TRBJ1-2; clone size: NA; CDR3 length: 13; CDR3 protein: CASSLDGSTGYTF
V gene: TRBV2; J gene: TRBJ1-1; clone size: NA; CDR3 length: 16; CDR3 protein: CASSVGGEGTGAEAFF
V gene: TRBV3-1/TRBV3-2; J gene: TRBJ1-1; clone size: few; CDR3 length: 15; CDR3 protein: CASSQDPLGPTEAFF
V gene: TRBV27; J gene: TRBJ1-5; clone size: NA; CDR3 length: 15; CDR3 protein: CASSLRGIDNQPQHF
V gene: TRBV6-6; J gene: TRBJ1-5; clone size: NA; CDR3 length: 16; CDR3 protein: CASSYPVGGSNQPQHF
V gene: TRBV2; J gene: TRBJ2-1; clone size: NA; CDR3 length: 18; CDR3 protein: CASSEYSFSAITYNEQFF
V gene: TRBV18; J gene: TRBJ2-4; clone size: once; CDR3 length: 15; CDR3 protein: CASSPAGGLGNIQYF
V gene: TRBV5-1; J gene: TRBJ2-2; clone size: NA; CDR3 length: 16; CDR3 protein: CASSLGRLAGAGELFF
V gene: TRBV27; J gene: TRBJ1-4; clone size: NA; CDR3 length: 14; CDR3 protein: CASRTDRRNEKLFF
V gene: TRBV12-3/TRBV12-4; J gene: TRBJ1-1; clone size: NA; CDR3 length: 12; CDR3 protein: CASSPVNTEAFF
V gene: TRBV5-1; J gene: TRBJ2-5; clone size: NA; CDR3 length: 15; CDR3 protein: CASRPGQLQQETQYF